The 16 T cell receptor beta chains listed next were all sequenced from one sample in a study of shared clonotypes between healthy human individuals. The data were produced by immunoSEQ multiplex PCR, yet TCRdb's version contains in-frame clones alone and is incomplete. The repertoire consists of about 680,000 clones, with around 78% occurring once and the leading ten covering under 2%. Source material: memory CD4+ T cells sorted from blood. Subset noted: CD45RA-negative fraction. These receptors all come from a woman aged 25 to 39 in good health.

The gene calls are TRBV30 and TRBJ1-5, with D possibly matching TRBD1 (6 bases). Trimming took off 1 base at V and 2 bases at J, with 12 bases between the two ends. The CDR3 contains 15 residues. The germline CDR1 and CDR2 sequences are GTSNPN and SVGIG (reference sequence). CDR3 amino acids: CAWSDEGVRNQPQHF. For the CDR3, the DNA is TGTGCCTGGAGTGACGAGGGGGTGCGCAATCAGCCCCAGCATTTT.

This clone was found a few times. V usage is TRBV7-6 and J usage is TRBJ2-7; 8 bases fit TRBD1. CDR1 and CDR2 (germline): SGHVS, FNYEAQ. The CDR3 spans 18 residues. Trimming removed 2 bases from V and 6 bases from J; junction bases left unmatched: 18. The CDR3 DNA follows: TGTGCCAGCAGCTTAACTTCTCCGACCCGACAGGGGAGAAGCGAGCAGTACTTC. This translates into CASSLTSPTRQGRSEQYF.

V is TRBV2 and J is TRBJ2-1, with TRBD2 identical over 10 bases. V lost 4 bases to trimming and J lost 7 bases; unmatched junction nucleotides: 7. There are 15 residues in the CDR3. Germline V gene sequence: CDR1 SNHLY, CDR2 FYNNEI. The CDR3 here is CASSAASGSLNEQFF. Written as DNA, the CDR3 is TGTGCCAGCAGTGCAGCTAGCGGGAGTCTGAATGAGCAGTTCTTC. Variable domain in full (rest from reference TRBV2 and TRBJ2-1): EPEVTQTPSHQVTQMGQEVILRCVPISNHLYFYWYRQILGQKVEFLVSFYNNEISEKSEIFDDQFSVERPDGSNFTLKIRSTKLEDSAMYFCASSAASGSLNEQFFGPGTRLTVL.

This clone was recorded once. The chain uses TRBV11-2 and TRBJ2-2; D is unresolved. V shed 5 bases and J shed 4 bases, with 11 bases lying between them. The germline V gene has CDR1 SGHAT and CDR2 FQNNGV. This CDR3 is 14 amino acids long. The CDR3 DNA follows: TGTGCCAGCAGCAACCGATTGAGCACCGGGGAGCTGTTTTTT. Amino acid sequence: CASSNRLSTGELFF.

The chain links TRBV11-3 to TRBJ1-1; D possibly corresponds to TRBD1 (6 bases). Deletions cut 5 bases from V and 1 base from J, with 17 bases between. CDR1 and CDR2 from the germline V gene are SGHNT and YENEEA. This CDR3 is built from 16 residues. CDR3 coding DNA: TGTGCCAGCAGCCAGGAGGCAGGGGCGGGGAACACTGAAGCTTTCTTT. The encoded protein is CASSQEAGAGNTEAFF.

The V gene is TRBV5-1, the J gene TRBJ2-1; 14 bases are shared with TRBD2. The germline V gene encodes CDR1 SGHRS and CDR2 YFSETQ. The CDR3 is 16 amino acids. Unmatched junction bases numbered 12, after V lost 6 bases and J lost 10 bases. For the CDR3, the DNA is TGCGCCAGCACGGAGTTGTGGACTAGCGGGAGGAGGGAGCAGTTCTTC. This encodes CASTELWTSGRREQFF.

This clone has a count of ten or more. Other DNA sequences from this sample encode an identical CDR3 as well. The rearrangement uses TRBV20-1 and TRBJ2-7, with unresolved D. Looked up from germline, CDR1 is DFQATT and CDR2 is SNEGSKA (reference sequence). The CDR3 contains 10 residues. V was clipped by 2 bases and J by 6 bases, with 5 bases between them. CDR3 loop: CSARSSEQYF. CDR3 nucleotide sequence: TGCAGTGCTAGAAGTTCCGAGCAGTACTTC.

V is TRBV11-2 and J is TRBJ2-1, with D unresolved. The CDR3 sequence is 15 residues long. Germline-derived CDR1 and CDR2 are SGHAT and FQNNGV. V was clipped by 6 bases and J by 0 bases, with 12 bases between them. CDR3 sequence reads: CASRSDFGSYNEQFF. CDR3 bases: TGTGCCAGCAGGTCAGACTTCGGCTCCTACAATGAGCAGTTCTTC.

The chain couples TRBV11-2 to TRBJ2-7; no definite D call. The CDR3 totals 14 residues. The V gene's germline CDR1 is SGHAT and CDR2 FQNNGV. V was shortened by 5 bases and J by 7 bases, with 18 bases between the two germline ends. The CDR3 loop reads CASSPQGSIGEQYF. CDR3 nucleotides: TGTGCCAGCAGCCCACAAGGATCCATCGGGGAGCAGTACTTC.

Comment on this clone: Other nucleotide sequences from this sample produce the same CDR3. V is TRBV5-1 and J is TRBJ2-3; D remains ambiguous. The V end lost 0 bases, the J end lost 3 bases, and 8 bases lay between the germline ends. CDR3 size: 14 residues. Per the germline V gene, CDR1 is SGHRS and CDR2 is YFSETQ. CDR3 DNA sequence: TGCGCCAGCAGCTTGGACGGGTTTACAGATACGCAGTATTTT. It codes for CASSLDGFTDTQYF.

With respect to this clone: The same CDR3 can be traced to other DNA sequences in this sample. V usage is TRBV18 and J usage is TRBJ1-5, with 7 bases identical to TRBD1. V was pared by 6 bases and J by 3 bases, with 5 bases of the junction left unmatched. The germline CDR1 and CDR2 sequences are KGHSH and LQKENI. This CDR3 has 14 residues. CDR3 residues: CASSPGQTNQPQHF. DNA of the CDR3: TGTGCCAGCTCGCCGGGACAGACCAATCAGCCCCAGCATTTT.

The chain joins TRBV11-3 to TRBJ1-1, with D possibly being TRBD1 (5 bases). The V end lost 5 bases, the J end lost 0 bases, and 10 bases lay between the germline ends. The CDR3 consists of 14 residues. The V gene's germline CDR1 is SGHNT and CDR2 YENEEA. CDR3 protein: CASSMGLMNTEAFF. CDR3 sequence (DNA): TGTGCCAGCAGCATGGGACTTATGAACACTGAAGCTTTCTTT.

This chain joins TRBV5-1 and TRBJ2-7, with 9 bases lining up with TRBD1. The germline CDR1 and CDR2 sequences are SGHRS and YFSETQ. There are 15 residues in the CDR3. V was clipped by 4 bases and J by 4 bases; unmatched bases: 9. The CDR3 region has the DNA TGCGCCAGCAGCGAGCGACAGGGGGGCTATTACGAGCAGTACTTC. It is translated as CASSERQGGYYEQYF.

In its sample, this clone was seen a few times. V gene TRBV27 combines with J gene TRBJ1-1; tentative D call: TRBD1 (6 bases). V was clipped by 9 bases and J by 6 bases, with 14 bases between them. Germline V gene sequence: CDR1 MNHEY, CDR2 SMNVEV (reference sequence). The CDR3 contains 12 residues. CDR3 loop: CASNRGRAEAFF. For the CDR3, the DNA is TGTGCCAGTAACCGGGGGCGAGCTGAAGCTTTCTTT.

The CDR3 sequence: CASSIDRGFSHEQYF. The DNA of the CDR3 is TGTGCCAGCTCAATTGACAGGGGGTTTTCGCACGAGCAGTACTTC. J is TRBJ2-7 and V is TRBV18; 9 positions match TRBD1. The trim removed 5 bases at V and 5 bases at J, leaving 10 bases unmatched. The CDR3 has 15 residues. Germline V lookup: CDR1 KGHSH, CDR2 LQKENI.

The chain's CDR3 is CSVEGTSGRNNEQFF. The CDR3 region has the DNA TGCAGCGTTGAGGGGACTAGCGGGAGAAACAATGAGCAGTTCTTC. The chain links TRBV29-1 to TRBJ2-1, with TRBD2 matching over 14 bases. Germline V gene lookup returns CDR1 SQVTM and CDR2 ANQGSEA. V trimming: 3 bases; J trimming: 5 bases; junction bases outside the gene matches: 3. This CDR3 region has 15 residues.